The entry that follows covers one T cell receptor beta chain sequence. The data originate from a study of blood T cell repertoires in COVID-19. Study context: From the United States, Italy and Spain came samples of acute and convalescent COVID-19. Sample material is recorded as cDNA or gDNA derived from T cells, B-cell-depleted T cells, or PBMCs.

The CDR3 length is 15 residues. Germline V CDR1 and CDR2: MDHEN, SYDVKM. Trimming left V 4 bases short and J 1 base short, with 13 bases between. Study processing details: Estimation of nucleated cell counts relied on the amplification of reference gene primers. TCRdb's table, derived via immunoSEQ multiplex PCR, lists solely in-frame clones and lacks some. V and J calls and clone size follow that table, whereas D and trimming were derived from the DNA. The table has about 140,000 clones, 80% to 90% seen once. Sequencing input: peripheral blood. The clonotype originates from a man aged 60 to 75 with active or convalescent COVID-19. The chain employs TRBV28 and TRBJ1-1; TRBD1 is a possible D gene (6 bases). The chain's CDR3 is CASSSAGTKNTEAFF. The DNA of the CDR3 is TGTGCCAGCAGTTCCGCCGGGACAAAGAACACTGAAGCTTTCTTT.